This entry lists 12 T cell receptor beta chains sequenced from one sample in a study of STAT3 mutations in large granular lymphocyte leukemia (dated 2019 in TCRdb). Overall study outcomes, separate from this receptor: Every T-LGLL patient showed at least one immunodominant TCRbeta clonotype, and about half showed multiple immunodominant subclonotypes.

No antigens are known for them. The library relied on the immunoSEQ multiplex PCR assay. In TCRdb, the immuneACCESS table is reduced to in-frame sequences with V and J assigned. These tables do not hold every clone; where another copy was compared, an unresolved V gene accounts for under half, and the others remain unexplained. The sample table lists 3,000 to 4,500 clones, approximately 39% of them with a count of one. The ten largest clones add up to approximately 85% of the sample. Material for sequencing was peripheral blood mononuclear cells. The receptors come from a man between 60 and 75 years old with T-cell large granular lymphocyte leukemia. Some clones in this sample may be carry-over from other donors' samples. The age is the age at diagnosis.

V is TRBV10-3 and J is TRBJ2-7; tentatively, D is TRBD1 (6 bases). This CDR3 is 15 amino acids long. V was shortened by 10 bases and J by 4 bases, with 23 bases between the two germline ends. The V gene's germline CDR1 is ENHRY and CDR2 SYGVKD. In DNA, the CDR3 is TGTGCCACCAGGAAGGGGGACGGGGTTGTTTACGAGCAGTACGTC. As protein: CATRKGDGVVYEQYV.

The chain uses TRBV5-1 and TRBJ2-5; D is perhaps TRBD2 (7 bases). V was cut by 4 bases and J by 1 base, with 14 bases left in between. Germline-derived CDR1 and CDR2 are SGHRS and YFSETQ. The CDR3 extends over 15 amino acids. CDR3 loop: CASSPGRGPQETQYF. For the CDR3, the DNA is TGCGCCAGCAGCCCTGGGCGGGGGCCCCAAGAGACCCAGTACTTC. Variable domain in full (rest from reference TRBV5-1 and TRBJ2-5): KAGVTQTPRYLIKTRGQQVTLSCSPISGHRSVSWYQQTPGQGLQFLFEYFSETQRNKGNFPGRFSGRQFSNSRSEMNVSTLELGDSALYLCASSPGRGPQETQYFGPGTRLLVL.

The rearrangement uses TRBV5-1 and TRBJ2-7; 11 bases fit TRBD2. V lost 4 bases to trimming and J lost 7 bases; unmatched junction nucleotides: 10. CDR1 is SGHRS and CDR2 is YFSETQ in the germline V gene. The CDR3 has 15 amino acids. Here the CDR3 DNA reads TGCGCCAGCAGCCTCCTAACTAGCGGGGGTGGTGAGCAGTACTTC. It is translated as CASSLLTSGGGEQYF.

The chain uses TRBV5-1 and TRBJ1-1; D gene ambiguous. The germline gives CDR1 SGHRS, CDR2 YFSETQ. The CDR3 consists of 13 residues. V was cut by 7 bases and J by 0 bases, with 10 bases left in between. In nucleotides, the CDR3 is TGCGCCAGCGCCGAACAAGTGAACACTGAAGCTTTCTTT. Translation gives CASAEQVNTEAFF.

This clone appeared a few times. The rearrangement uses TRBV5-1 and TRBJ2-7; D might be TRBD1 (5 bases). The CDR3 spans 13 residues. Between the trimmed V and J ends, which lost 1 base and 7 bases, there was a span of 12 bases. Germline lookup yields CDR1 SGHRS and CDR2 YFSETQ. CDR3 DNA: TGCGCCAGCAGCTTGCCGGGTTCAGGGGAGCAGTACTTC. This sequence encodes CASSLPGSGEQYF.

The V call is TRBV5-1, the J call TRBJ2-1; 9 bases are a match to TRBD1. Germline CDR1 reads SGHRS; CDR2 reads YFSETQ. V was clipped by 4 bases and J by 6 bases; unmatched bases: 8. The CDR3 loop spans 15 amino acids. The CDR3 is CASSLTGGRVNEQFF. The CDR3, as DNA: TGCGCCAGCAGCCTAACAGGGGGCAGGGTCAATGAGCAGTTCTTC.

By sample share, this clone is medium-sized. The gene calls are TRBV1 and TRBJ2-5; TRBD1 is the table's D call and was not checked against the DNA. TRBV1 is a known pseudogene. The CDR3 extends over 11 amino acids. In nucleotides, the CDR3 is TGCACCAGCAGACAGGAAGAGACCCAGTACTTC. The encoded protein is CTSRQEETQYF.

The CDR3: CATSRETGGYTF. CDR3 sequence (DNA): TGTGCCACCAGCAGAGAGACAGGGGGCTACACCTTC. The genes are TRBV15 and TRBJ1-2; 7 bases line up with TRBD1. V trimming: 0 bases; J trimming: 8 bases; junction bases outside the gene matches: 0. The CDR3 has 12 amino acids. The germline gives CDR1 LNHNV, CDR2 YYDKDF (reference sequence).

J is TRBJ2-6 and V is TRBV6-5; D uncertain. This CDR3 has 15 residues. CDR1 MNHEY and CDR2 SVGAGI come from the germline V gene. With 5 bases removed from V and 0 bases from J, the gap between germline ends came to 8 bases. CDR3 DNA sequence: TGTGCCAGCAGTCGGGCAATCTCTGGGGCCAACGTCCTGACTTTC. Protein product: CASSRAISGANVLTF.

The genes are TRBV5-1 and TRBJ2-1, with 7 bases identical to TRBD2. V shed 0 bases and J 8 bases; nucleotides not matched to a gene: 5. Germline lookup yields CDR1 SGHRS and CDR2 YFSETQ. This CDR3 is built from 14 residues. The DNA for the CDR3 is TGCGCCAGCAGCTTGGCGCCGGGGAGGGATGAGCAGTTCTTC. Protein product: CASSLAPGRDEQFF.

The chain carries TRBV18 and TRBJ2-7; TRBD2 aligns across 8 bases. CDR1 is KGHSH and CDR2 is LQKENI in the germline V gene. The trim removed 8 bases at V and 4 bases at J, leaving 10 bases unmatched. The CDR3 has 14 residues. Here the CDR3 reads CASPSREEPYEQYV. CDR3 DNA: TGTGCCAGCCCGTCGCGGGAGGAACCGTACGAGCAGTACGTC.

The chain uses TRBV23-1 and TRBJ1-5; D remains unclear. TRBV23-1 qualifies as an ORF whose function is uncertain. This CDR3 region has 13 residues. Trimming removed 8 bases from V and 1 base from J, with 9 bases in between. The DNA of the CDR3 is TGCGCCAGCGCGTACCGGAGCAATCAGCCCCAGCATTTT. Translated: CASAYRSNQPQHF.